The 13 T cell receptor beta chains given below trace back to one sample, sequenced in a study of T-cell memory formation after mild COVID-19. TCRdb passed the 5' RACE reads through MiXCR, listing each CDR3 protein once. The data show around 530,000 distinct CDR3 sequences, with about 22% seen just once and approximately 8% held by the top ten. Specimen: PBMCs or a T cell subset sorted from them (not recorded which). The receptors were sampled from an adult woman who had mild COVID-19 (a few samples of this study predate the infection). Cell type and time point are not known.

The chain joins TRBV6-1 to TRBJ2-5; unclear D gene. Trimming removed 3 bases from V and 1 base from J, with 6 bases in between. This CDR3 has 13 residues. The germline V gene encodes CDR1 MNHNS and CDR2 SASEGT. CDR3 in amino acids: CASSDHSQETQYF. In DNA form, the CDR3 reads TGTGCCAGCAGTGATCACAGCCAAGAGACCCAGTACTTC.

The J gene is TRBJ2-7, the V gene TRBV7-9; the D is unclear. CDR1 is SEHNR and CDR2 is FQNEAQ in the germline V gene (reference sequence). V lost 3 bases, J lost 1 base, and 22 bases lay in between. This CDR3 contains 18 residues. CDR3 nucleotides: TGTGCCAGCAGCTTGGTAACCCTCGGAAGCTTAGCTTCCTACGAGCAGTACTTC. It yields the protein CASSLVTLGSLASYEQYF.

A few counts support this clonotype. The chain is built from TRBV18 and TRBJ2-4; D remains ambiguous. There are 15 residues in the CDR3. V dropped 3 bases and J dropped 3 bases, with 12 bases sitting between them. The germline gives CDR1 KGHSH, CDR2 LQKENI. CDR3 nucleotides: TGTGCCAGCTCACCTAATTGGGGTGGCAAAAACATTCAGTACTTC. This translates into CASSPNWGGKNIQYF.

The chain is built from TRBV6-1 and TRBJ2-7, with unresolved D. This CDR3 is 12 amino acids long. With 2 bases removed from V and 7 bases from J, the gap between germline ends came to 9 bases. Germline V gene lookup returns CDR1 MNHNS and CDR2 SASEGT. The CDR3 DNA follows: TGTGCCAGCAGTGAATTTTCTGGGGAGCAGTACTTC. It translates to CASSEFSGEQYF.

In its sample, this clonotype was seen a few times. This chain joins TRBV15 and TRBJ2-1; 8 bases match TRBD1. Germline CDR1 reads LNHNV; CDR2 reads YYDKDF (reference sequence). This CDR3 comprises 16 residues. V lost 5 bases, J lost 0 bases, and 6 bases stayed unmatched. CDR3 protein: CATSARQGSSYNEQFF. Written as DNA, the CDR3 is TGTGCCACCAGCGCGAGACAGGGGAGCTCCTACAATGAGCAGTTCTTC.

The rearrangement joins TRBV5-1 to TRBJ1-6; D remains ambiguous. The CDR3 runs 15 residues. V lost 2 bases and J lost 0, with 6 bases in between. From germline, CDR1 is SGHRS and CDR2 YFSETQ. CDR3 protein: CASSLQSSYNSPLHF. CDR3 DNA sequence: TGCGCCAGCAGCTTACAGAGCTCCTATAATTCACCCCTCCACTTT. The full variable domain, rest sourced from reference TRBV5-1 and TRBJ1-6, is KAGVTQTPRYLIKTRGQQVTLSCSPISGHRSVSWYQQTPGQGLQFLFEYFSETQRNKGNFPGRFSGRQFSNSRSEMNVSTLELGDSALYLCASSLQSSYNSPLHFGNGTRLTVT.

The sample holds a few counts of this clonotype. The chain carries TRBV7-8 and TRBJ1-5, with D uncertain. The CDR3 runs 14 residues. Germline V lookup: CDR1 SGHVS, CDR2 FQNEAQ. V lost 2 bases and J 4 bases, leaving 9 bases between the germline ends. For the CDR3, the DNA is TGTGCCAGCAGCTTACGAGAACAGAATCAGCCCCAGCATTTT. It translates to CASSLREQNQPQHF.

Of note for this clonotype: At one of its ends the junction is not consistent with the germline gene, which may arise from a read error. This chain connects TRBV9 to TRBJ2-5, with 14 bases fitting TRBD2. The CDR3 is 13 residues long. The V gene's germline CDR1 is SGDLS and CDR2 YYNGEE. CDR3 residues: CASSEGTSGRVFF. Written as DNA, the CDR3 is TGTGCCAGCAGCGAAGGGACTAGCGGGAGAGTCTTCTTC.

DNA of the CDR3: TGTGCCAGCAGTTACTTCGCGGGGGGAAGCCAAGAGACCCAGTACTTC. Its protein is CASSYFAGGSQETQYF. V usage is TRBV6-6 and J usage is TRBJ2-5, with 8 bases aligning to TRBD2. The V gene end was trimmed by 1 base and the J gene end by 1 base; junction bases not matched to a gene: 5. Germline V gene data show CDR1 as MNHNY and CDR2 as SVGAGI (reference sequence). This CDR3 has 16 residues.

The chain has TRBV7-2 and TRBJ1-1; D remains unclear. Germline CDR1 reads SGHTA; CDR2 reads FQGNSA. The CDR3 is 15 amino acids. V lost 3 bases and J 5 bases, leaving 16 bases between the germline ends. The CDR3 DNA sequence: TGTGCCAGCAGCTTCAGCAGCAGAGGGCTGACTGAAGCTTTCTTT. It specifies CASSFSSRGLTEAFF.

In DNA, the CDR3 is TGTGCCAGCAGCCTACCGACATCTGGAAACACCATATATTTT. As protein: CASSLPTSGNTIYF. The chain has TRBV5-5 and TRBJ1-3, with D unclear. In germline, CDR1 is SGHKS, CDR2 YYEKEE (reference sequence). The V end lost 4 bases, the J end lost 1 base, and 9 bases lay between the germline ends. The CDR3 has 14 amino acids.

This clonotype has a handful of counts. The CDR3 nucleotides read TGTGCCAGCAGCCTCATCCGGGACATTTACAATGAGCAGTTCTTC. It specifies CASSLIRDIYNEQFF. This chain links TRBV11-2 with TRBJ2-1; TRBD1 is a possible D gene (6 bases). Trimming shortened V by 5 bases and J by 4 bases, and 15 bases separated the two germline ends. The CDR3 has 15 residues. Germline V CDR1 and CDR2: SGHAT, FQNNGV.

The gene calls are TRBV6-2 or TRBV6-3 and TRBJ2-6; TRBD1 aligns across 7 bases. The CDR3 is 20 amino acids. CDR1 is MNHEY, CDR2 SVGEGT, per germline. Trimming took 5 bases from V and 0 from J; bases not matched to a gene: 16. This CDR3 reads CASSNRPWDRITSGANVLTF. The CDR3 DNA is TGTGCCAGCAGTAACCGACCTTGGGACAGAATAACCTCTGGGGCCAACGTCCTGACTTTC.